This T cell receptor (beta chain) appears in the sequencing data of a study of CD8+CD57+ T cells in acquired aplastic anemia (dated by TCRdb to 2016 to 2019). Concerning the study at large: A mean of approximately 3 ug of DNA, ranging from roughly 0.2 to 27.4 ug, was extracted from sorted CD4+ and CD8+ cells. CD8+CD57+ expansion was defined as frequency above the mean frequency observed in healthy subjects.

What the research found in general, with its limitations: No significant difference in CD8+ Simpson's diversity was found between patients and healthy controls (P=0.060). Twenty-nine CD8+ CDR3 sequences were found to be shared between patients and controls, but these sequences appeared to be highly expressed in patients and within the immunodominant clones of the patients.

Expansion of CD8+CD57+ cells had been shown by flow cytometry in the patients chosen for sequencing. Severe acquired aplastic anemia was diagnosed in all patients according to International Study of Aplastic Anemia and Agranulocytosis and Camitta criteria. At the time blood was sampled, none of the patients had received any therapy. The study deep-sequenced TCR repertoires of sorted CD4+ and CD8+ blood T cells from severe aplastic anemia patients and healthy subjects. In the USA, patient enrollment took place under clinicaltrials.gov protocols 00001620, 01623167, 00001397, 00071045, 00081523 and 00961064. Ficoll-Paque density gradient centrifugation was used to isolate peripheral blood mononuclear cells. Before DNA was extracted, CD4+ and CD8+ T cells were sorted using either FACS or magnetic beads. This clonotype was counted only a few times. The antigen this receptor binds is unknown. Relative to the germline gene, one junction end is altered; a read error may explain this.

The cysteine opens and the phenylalanine closes a CDR3 of 11 amino acids. CDR3 DNA is the only sequence kept; it has 33 bases, read in frame from the first base. From a lookup of the germline V gene, CDR1 and CDR2 are SNHLY and FYNNEI. TCR beta VDJ combination and CDR3 sequence profiling used genomic DNA as the template. TCR repertoire sequencing was run on an Illumina HiSeq 2000. The study's processing was this. TRBV/TRBJ rearrangement plots, CDR3 size and DJ length profiles, and Simpson's diversity index were used to evaluate the repertoires. The immunodominant clone was defined as the most abundant DNA sequence in deep sequencing data. CDR3 amino acid sequences were screened for sharing across subjects and were compared with published repertoires and the VDJdb database. TCRdb trimmed the raw reads at Q25, called clones with MiXCR and kept productive beta chains. CDR3 protein duplicates are merged, each entry listing the most common genes and DNA. The V and J calls come from TCRdb's annotation, not from the publication. The sample table lists 450,000 to 550,000 distinct CDR3 sequences, about a third of them with a count of one. In total, the top ten clones hold 0.82% of the sample.

This clonotype was obtained from a human donor with aplastic anemia. The sequenced sample was sorted CD4+, CD8+, or CD8+CD57+ T cells (not recorded which) from PBMCs. The rearrangement joined TRBV2 to TRBJ2-1, with no confidently assigned D gene. The CDR3 region has the sequence CASGFYTEQFF. The bases are TGTGCCAGCGGTTTCTACACTGAGCAGTTCTTC.